The 31 T cell receptor beta chains listed next were all sequenced from one sample in a study of shared clonotypes between healthy human individuals. The data were produced by immunoSEQ multiplex PCR, yet TCRdb's version contains in-frame clones alone and is incomplete. The sample yields 450,000 to 500,000 clones, 76% seen once. The specimen was PBMCs. The receptors stem from a woman aged 40-49 years in good health. Some clones in this sample may be carry-over from other donors' samples.

The chain recombines TRBV7-8 with TRBJ2-7; D might be TRBD1 or TRBD2, each matching 6 bases. The V gene lost 1 base and the J gene lost 6 bases, with 16 bases spanning the gap. CDR3 length: 15 residues. Germline V gives CDR1 SGHVS, CDR2 FQNEAQ. CDR3 DNA sequence: TGTGCCAGCAGCTTAGACCCTGGGGGGCAGTTCGAGCAGTACTTC. Translation: CASSLDPGGQFEQYF. Drawing the rest from reference TRBV7-8 and TRBJ2-7, the complete variable domain is GAGVSQSPRYKVAKRGQDVALRCDPISGHVSLFWYQQALGQGPEFLTYFQNEAQLDKSGLPSDRFFAERPEGSVSTLKIQRTQQEDSAVYLCASSLDPGGQFEQYFGPGTRLTVT.

The rearrangement uses TRBV4-3 and TRBJ2-3; 7 positions agree with TRBD1. Germline CDR1 reads LGHNA; CDR2 reads YSLEER. The CDR3 contains 16 residues. Losses at the gene ends were 4 bases for V and 1 base for J; bases not matched to a gene: 8. The CDR3: CASSPGQLLGTDTQYF. As DNA, the CDR3 is TGCGCCAGCAGCCCGGGACAGTTATTGGGCACAGATACGCAGTATTTT.

The rearrangement joins TRBV20-1 to TRBJ2-7, with no clear D. The germline CDR1 and CDR2 sequences are DFQATT and SNEGSKA (reference sequence). CDR3 length: 11 amino acids. The ends were cut back, 5 bases at V and 1 base at J, with 6 bases in the middle. This CDR3 is CSAPVSYEQYF. CDR3 DNA: TGCAGTGCTCCCGTTTCCTACGAGCAGTACTTC.

This clone was picked up a small number of times. The gene calls are TRBV6-5 and TRBJ2-3, with a tentative D call TRBD1 (5 bases). The CDR3 spans 14 residues. The germline CDR1 and CDR2 sequences are MNHEY and SVGAGI. The V gene lost 8 bases and the J gene lost 3 bases, with 15 bases spanning the gap. The DNA for the CDR3 is TGTGCCAGCGCTAGGGGATCAGGGACAGATACGCAGTATTTT. Its protein is CASARGSGTDTQYF.

Many counts were recorded for this clone. Distinct nucleotide sequences in the sample also encode this CDR3. The CDR3 sequence is CAWSRSTDTQYF. The CDR3 region has the DNA TGTGCCTGGAGCCGGAGCACAGATACGCAGTATTTT. The genes are TRBV30 and TRBJ2-3; no firm D call. V dropped 3 bases and J dropped 0 bases, with 4 bases sitting between them. The CDR3 sequence is 12 residues long. Germline-derived CDR1 and CDR2 are GTSNPN and SVGIG (reference sequence).

The chain recombines TRBV4-1 with TRBJ2-7, with TRBD2 identical over 7 bases. Germline V gene data show CDR1 as MGHRA and CDR2 as YSYEKL. CDR3 size: 15 residues. V dropped 0 bases and J dropped 2; count of bases not matched to a gene: 4. The CDR3 sequence is CASSQDGLAAYEQYF. As DNA, the CDR3 is TGCGCCAGCAGCCAAGACGGGCTAGCGGCCTACGAGCAGTACTTC.

The sample holds a few counts of this clone. This chain joins TRBV27 and TRBJ2-2, with D maybe TRBD2 (6 bases). There are 18 residues in the CDR3. Germline CDR1 MNHEY, CDR2 SMNVEV (reference sequence). V was shortened by 5 bases and J by 0 bases, with 19 bases between the two germline ends. CDR3 residues: CASSPLARTNTNTGELFF. CDR3 in DNA: TGTGCCAGCAGTCCGCTAGCCCGGACTAATACGAACACCGGGGAGCTGTTTTTT.

The V and J genes are TRBV18 and TRBJ1-6; 7 nucleotides line up with TRBD1. Germline CDR1 KGHSH, CDR2 LQKENI. The CDR3 sequence is 15 residues long. Losses at the gene ends were 4 bases for V and 5 bases for J; bases not matched to a gene: 5. The CDR3 spells CASSLEGTDNSPLHF. CDR3 bases: TGTGCCAGCTCACTGGAGGGGACAGATAATTCACCCCTCCACTTT.

Here the CDR3 reads CASRETTQSDEAFF. CDR3 DNA: TGTGCCAGCAGAGAGACGACCCAAAGTGATGAAGCTTTCTTT. V usage is TRBV2 and J usage is TRBJ1-1; D unresolved. V was pared by 6 bases and J by 7 bases, with 18 bases between. The CDR3 consists of 14 residues. Germline V CDR1 and CDR2: SNHLY, FYNNEI.

The rearrangement links TRBV5-6 to TRBJ1-2, with D tentatively TRBD1 (5 bases). Germline V gene data show CDR1 as SGHDT and CDR2 as YYEEEE. This CDR3 spans 13 amino acids. V was shortened by 10 bases and J by 8 bases, with 21 bases between the two germline ends. As DNA, the CDR3 is TGTGCCGTGGGGTCAGGGATCACAGGAGGCTACACCTTC. Its protein product is CAVGSGITGGYTF.

V gene TRBV7-9 combines with J gene TRBJ1-6; tentative D call: TRBD1 (5 bases). Germline values: CDR1 SEHNR, CDR2 FQNEAQ (reference sequence). The CDR3 contains 17 residues. Trimming removed 5 bases from V and 0 bases from J, with 14 bases in between. This chain's CDR3 is CASSASGTSSYNSPLHF. DNA of the CDR3: TGTGCCAGCAGCGCATCCGGGACGAGCTCCTATAATTCACCCCTCCACTTT.

The V call is TRBV10-3, the J call TRBJ2-2, with 13 bases aligning to TRBD2. CDR1 is ENHRY and CDR2 is SYGVKD in the germline V gene. Unmatched junction bases numbered 12, after V lost 7 bases and J lost 4 bases. The CDR3 sequence is 18 residues long. The CDR3 DNA is TGTGCCATCAAGAGGGGACTAGCGGGACCCCATGGCACCGGGGAGCTGTTTTTT. It codes for CAIKRGLAGPHGTGELFF.

The V call is TRBV19, the J call TRBJ2-3, with 7 bases that match TRBD1. V shed 8 bases and J 0 bases; nucleotides not matched to a gene: 8. The CDR3 totals 15 residues. Germline assignment: CDR1 LNHDA and CDR2 SQIVND (reference sequence). The CDR3 DNA sequence: TGTGCCAGTGGTACCGGGACAGCGAGCACAGATACGCAGTATTTT. Residues: CASGTGTASTDTQYF.

V gene TRBV28 combines with J gene TRBJ2-7; 7 bases map to TRBD2. Unmatched junction bases numbered 6, after V lost 4 bases and J lost 6 bases. The CDR3 runs to 13 residues. The V gene's germline CDR1 is MDHEN and CDR2 SYDVKM. The chain's CDR3 is CASSSRLAGEQYF. CDR3 DNA: TGTGCCAGCAGTTCCCGACTAGCTGGCGAGCAGTACTTC.

The rearrangement uses TRBV4-1 and TRBJ2-3, with a tentative D call TRBD2 (5 bases). Germline lookup yields CDR1 MGHRA and CDR2 YSYEKL. The CDR3 loop spans 14 amino acids. Trimming left V 2 bases short and J 5 bases short, with 11 bases between. As DNA, the CDR3 is TGCGCCAGCAGCCAACCGGGGAGACAAGATACGCAGTATTTT. Amino acids: CASSQPGRQDTQYF.

The rearrangement links TRBV5-6 to TRBJ2-7, with D unclear. CDR1 is SGHDT and CDR2 is YYEEEE in the germline V gene. The V end lost 4 bases, the J end lost 0 bases, and 8 bases lay between the germline ends. CDR3 length: 13 residues. CDR3 sequence (DNA): TGTGCCAGCAGCCCCGGGTTCTCCTACGAGCAGTACTTC. Its translation: CASSPGFSYEQYF.

V gene TRBV7-9 combines with J gene TRBJ1-1; the D gene is possibly TRBD1 (6 bases). Trimming shortened V by 4 bases and J by 3 bases, and 12 bases separated the two germline ends. Looked up from germline, CDR1 is SEHNR and CDR2 is FQNEAQ (reference sequence). The CDR3 runs 14 residues. CDR3 DNA: TGTGCCAGCAGCTCTCAGGGGAGGGACACTGAAGCTTTCTTT. The encoded protein is CASSSQGRDTEAFF.

The chain joins TRBV7-3 to TRBJ2-5, with TRBD1 matching 9 bases. The length of the CDR3 is 14 residues. After removal of 5 bases from V and 11 bases from J, the junction contained 12 bases not matched to a gene. CDR1 is SGHTA and CDR2 is FQGTGA in the germline V gene. CDR3 residues: CASSDGTGYAKQYF. CDR3 in DNA: TGTGCCAGCAGCGACGGGACAGGGTATGCGAAGCAGTACTTC.

The chain has TRBV5-5 and TRBJ2-1; D assignment may be TRBD1 or TRBD2 (7 bases each). Trimming left V 4 bases short and J 9 bases short, with 14 bases between. The CDR3 consists of 13 residues. The germline gives CDR1 SGHKS, CDR2 YYEKEE (reference sequence). CDR3 nucleotides: TGTGCCAGCAGCCTGAGCGGGACAGCTGAGCAGTTCTTC. This translates into CASSLSGTAEQFF. The full variable domain, rest sourced from reference TRBV5-5 and TRBJ2-1, is DAGVTQSPTHLIKTRGQQVTLRCSPISGHKSVSWYQQVLGQGPQFIFQYYEKEERGRGNFPDRFSARQFPNYSSELNVNALLLGDSALYLCASSLSGTAEQFFGPGTRLTVL.

The chain combines TRBV7-3 with TRBJ1-1; D uncertain. Per germline, CDR1 SGHTA and CDR2 FQGTGA. There are 14 residues in the CDR3. Trimming pared 1 base from V and 4 bases from J, leaving 10 bases between. The CDR3: CASSLSSRGTEAFF. The CDR3 DNA is TGTGCCAGCAGCTTAAGCTCCCGAGGCACTGAAGCTTTCTTT.

The chain employs TRBV28 and TRBJ2-2; the D gene is possibly TRBD1 (6 bases). Germline CDR1 is MDHEN and CDR2 is SYDVKM. Trimming stripped 10 bases from V and 0 bases from J, with 9 bases between. This CDR3 has 13 amino acids. CDR3 amino acids: CAIQGPNTGELFF. The DNA for the CDR3 is TGTGCCATACAGGGCCCGAACACCGGGGAGCTGTTTTTT.

The gene calls are TRBV9 and TRBJ2-1, with 9 bases that match TRBD2. Germline V gene data show CDR1 as SGDLS and CDR2 as YYNGEE. V lost 4 bases and J lost 4; bases outside the gene matches: 6. The CDR3 extends over 15 amino acids. The CDR3 loop reads CASSRWTSEYNEQFF. CDR3 DNA: TGTGCCAGCAGCCGATGGACTAGCGAGTACAATGAGCAGTTCTTC.

Comments on this clone: This specimen includes other DNA sequences encoding the same CDR3. The V and J genes are TRBV5-1 and TRBJ2-5; no reliable D call. V was clipped by 0 bases and J by 2 bases, with 5 bases between them. The CDR3 loop spans 13 amino acids. Germline V gives CDR1 SGHRS, CDR2 YFSETQ. The CDR3 DNA sequence: TGCGCCAGCAGCTTGGTTTCGCAAGAGACCCAGTACTTC. Amino acid sequence: CASSLVSQETQYF.

The chain combines TRBV7-9 with TRBJ1-1, with D uncertain. The CDR3 has 13 amino acids. V lost 5 bases and J lost 4, with 11 bases in between. Germline CDR1 SEHNR, CDR2 FQNEAQ (reference sequence). The CDR3, as DNA: TGTGCCAGCAGCACCGCGGCTCGCACTGAAGCTTTCTTT. This translates into CASSTAARTEAFF. Supplemented by reference TRBV7-9 and TRBJ1-1, the full variable domain reads DTGVSQNPRHKITKRGQNVTFRCDPISEHNRLYWYRQTLGQGPEFLTYFQNEAQLEKSRLLSDRFSAERPKGSFSTLEIQRTEQGDSAMYLCASSTAARTEAFFGQGTRLTVV.

V usage is TRBV11-2 and J usage is TRBJ1-4, with 10 nucleotides matching TRBD1. The length of the CDR3 is 15 residues. J was trimmed by 8 bases and V by 6 bases; bases with no gene match: 9. Germline lookup yields CDR1 SGHAT and CDR2 FQNNGV. The CDR3 region has the DNA TGTGCCAGCAGAAGCGCAGGACAGGGGGACGAAAAACTGTTTTTT. This gives the protein CASRSAGQGDEKLFF.

This chain connects TRBV19 to TRBJ1-1; TRBD1 matches 9 bases. Trimming took 5 bases from V and 7 from J; bases not matched to a gene: 8. From germline, CDR1 is LNHDA and CDR2 SQIVND (reference sequence). This CDR3 spans 14 amino acids. CDR3 residues: CASSFLDRGGEAFF. The CDR3, as DNA: TGTGCCAGTAGTTTCCTGGACAGGGGAGGTGAAGCTTTCTTT.

The genes are TRBV6-5 and TRBJ2-1, with D perhaps matching TRBD2 (6 bases). V lost 2 bases to trimming and J lost 5 bases, with 10 bases between them. CDR3 size: 14 residues. Germline-derived CDR1 and CDR2 are MNHEY and SVGAGI. The CDR3 loop is CASSYGGMDNEQFF. The CDR3 nucleotides are TGTGCCAGCAGTTACGGGGGGATGGACAATGAGCAGTTCTTC.

CDR3 residues: CASSTGQANEQFF. In DNA form, the CDR3 reads TGTGCCAGCAGCACGGGACAGGCAAATGAGCAGTTCTTC. V gene TRBV7-3 combines with J gene TRBJ2-1, with 8 bases lining up with TRBD1. The CDR3 totals 13 residues. The trim removed 5 bases at V and 7 bases at J, leaving 4 bases unmatched. Germline CDR1 reads SGHTA; CDR2 reads FQGTGA.

V gene TRBV5-4 combines with J gene TRBJ2-1, with 8 bases lining up with TRBD2. With 1 base clipped from V and 4 bases from J, the junction kept 4 bases outside the gene matches. The CDR3 spans 15 residues. Germline CDR1 is SGHNT and CDR2 is YYREEE (reference sequence). The CDR3 DNA is TGTGCCAGCAGCTTGACGGGAGGGGGGTACAATGAGCAGTTCTTC. This sequence encodes CASSLTGGGYNEQFF.

This clone was seen a few times. This chain links TRBV29-1 with TRBJ2-1, with no clear D. The CDR3 is 13 amino acids. Germline loops: CDR1 SQVTM, CDR2 ANQGSEA. V lost 7 bases and J lost 2, with 12 bases in between. The CDR3 spells CSAPGPAYNEQFF. CDR3 DNA: TGCAGCGCTCCGGGCCCGGCCTACAATGAGCAGTTCTTC.

V is TRBV6-1 and J is TRBJ1-1; 8 bases match TRBD1. The CDR3 has 13 amino acids. Germline lookup yields CDR1 MNHNS and CDR2 SASEGT. V trimming: 7 bases; J trimming: 6 bases; junction bases outside the gene matches: 7. The CDR3 sequence is CASTRQGRAEAFF. The CDR3 coding sequence is TGTGCCAGCACCAGACAGGGGAGGGCTGAAGCTTTCTTT.